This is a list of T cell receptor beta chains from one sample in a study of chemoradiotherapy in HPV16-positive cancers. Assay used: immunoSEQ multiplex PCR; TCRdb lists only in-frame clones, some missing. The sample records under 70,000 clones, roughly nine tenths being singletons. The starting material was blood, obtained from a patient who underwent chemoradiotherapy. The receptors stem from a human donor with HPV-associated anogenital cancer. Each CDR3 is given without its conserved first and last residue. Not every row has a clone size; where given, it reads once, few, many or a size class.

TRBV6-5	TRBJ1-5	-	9	ASTPNQPQH
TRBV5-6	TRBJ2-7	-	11	ASRATGAYEQY
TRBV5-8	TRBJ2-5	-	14	ASSLEGRRNQETQY
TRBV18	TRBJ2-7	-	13	ASSPPAGGDYEQY
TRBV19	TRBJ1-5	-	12	ASSTRGTDQPQH
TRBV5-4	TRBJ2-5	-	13	ASSLGGRDQETQY
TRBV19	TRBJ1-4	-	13	ASSPRGGEDEKLF
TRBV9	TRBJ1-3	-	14	ASSPRGGNSGNTIY
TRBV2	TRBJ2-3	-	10	ASSELQDTQY
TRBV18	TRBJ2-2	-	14	ASSPSEPRGTGELF
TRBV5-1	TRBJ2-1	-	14	ASLKKTGGMGNEQF
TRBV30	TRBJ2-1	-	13	AWSQGSSSYNEQF
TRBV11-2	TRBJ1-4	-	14	ASSLGVTGGEEKLF
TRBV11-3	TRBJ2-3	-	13	ASSLTKRLTDTQY
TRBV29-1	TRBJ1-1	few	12	SAYVPYLNTEAF
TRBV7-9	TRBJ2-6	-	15	ASSFRTGVSGANVLT
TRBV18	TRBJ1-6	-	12	ASSRDRDNSPLH